This T cell receptor (beta chain) was captured in a study of somatic mutations in cytotoxic T cells in rheumatoid arthritis. Method: immunoSEQ multiplex PCR; TCRdb's copy keeps in-frame clones and lacks some. The sample records about 20,000 clones, approximately 80% being singletons. The CDR3 covers 13 residues. CDR1 and CDR2 from the germline V gene are SEHNR and FQNEAQ (reference sequence). V gave up 8 bases and J gave up 0 bases, with 8 bases separating them. The sample holds a few counts of this clone. The sample comprised CD8+ T cells sorted from blood. The chain is built from TRBV7-9 and TRBJ2-1; D gene unclear. The receptor's source is an adult with rheumatoid arthritis. As DNA, the CDR3 is TGTGCCAGCGAGGAGAGCTCCTACAATGAGCAGTTCTTC. Encoded protein: CASEESSYNEQFF.